The T cell receptor (beta chain) under discussion was sequenced for a study of blood T cells in healthy people across ages. Study details: For every two T cells, template switching captured about one barcoded beta molecule.

Combining a sample-barcoded 5' primer with a J-beta primer mix, a second PCR ran for roughly 6 to 11 cycles. TCRdb re-called the 5' RACE reads through MiXCR, storing one row per CDR3 protein. The table lists about 680,000 distinct CDR3 sequences, around 45% of them singletons. The study isolated at least 6.5 million PBMCs from each sample. The length of the CDR3 is 18 residues. After removal of 1 base from V and 9 bases from J, the junction contained 13 bases not matched to a gene. Germline assignment: CDR1 MGHRA and CDR2 YSYEKL. Study-wide findings and caveats: TCR beta diversity per million T cells fell roughly linearly with age.

Points on this clonotype: The antigen is undetermined.

This clonotype originated in a woman aged 60 to 75 in good health. Sequenced: blood. The rearrangement uses TRBV4-1 and TRBJ2-1, with TRBD2 matching over 12 bases. The CDR3 DNA reads TGCGCCAGCAGCCAAGTAGGGAGGCTAGCGGGAGGGCCTGGTGAGCAGTTCTTC. It encodes CASSQVGRLAGGPGEQFF.